This T cell receptor (beta chain) was observed in a study of a mutant IDH1 vaccine in newly diagnosed glioma. Study-wide background: Before enrollment, the patients had been treated with radiotherapy alone, temozolomide alone, or both together. Most of them had received both.

The CDR3 is made up of 21 amino acids. Germline V gene data show CDR1 as GTSNPN and CDR2 as SVGIG (reference sequence). Trimming cost V 0 bases and J 9 bases, with 38 bases left between them. The time point here: week 47, end of study. With topical imiquimod, each dose of the vaccine consisted of 300 ug of mutant IDH1 20-mer peptide. Of note for this clone: Its antigen remains unknown.

Sequencing was performed with immunoSEQ multiplex PCR; in TCRdb, only in-frame clones are kept and a portion is missing. In the table there are 55,000 to 65,000 clones, 70% to 85% of which are singletons. The input for sequencing was PBMCs, taken from a glioma patient whose treatment included an IDH1 peptide vaccine. V gene TRBV30 combines with J gene TRBJ1-2; D is undetermined. The TCR originated in a middle-aged man with glioma. The CDR3 loop reads CAWSVREGTPRRFRLVGCYTF. The CDR3 DNA reads TGTGCCTGGAGTGTAAGGGAGGGTACGCCTCGTAGGTTCCGCCTCGTAGGGTGCTACACCTTC. The full variable domain, in which reference TRBV30 and TRBJ1-2 provide the parts outside the CDR3, is SQTIHQWPATLVQPVGSPLSLECTVEGTSNPNLYWYRQAAGRGLQLLFYSVGIGQISSEVPQNLSASRPQDRQFILSSKKLLLSDSGFYLCAWSVREGTPRRFRLVGCYTFGSGTRLTVV.